This T cell receptor beta chain was sequenced for a study of cytomegalovirus exposure and HLA in healthy donors. There are 13 residues in the CDR3. Trimming at V came to 0 bases and at J to 6 bases, leaving 2 bases not matched to a gene. Germline V CDR1 and CDR2: SGHRS, YFSETQ. Study conclusions and caveats: Reports indicate that TCR beta sequences accurately predicted the HLA-A and HLA-B alleles of most subjects. As a later analysis showed, a missense DCLRE1C variant was linked to trimming of TCR beta V- and J-genes.

Concerning this clone: Antigen specificity is unknown.

With 60 Vbeta and 13 Jbeta primers, the PCR was carried out. Original handling: It was a later analysis that counted roughly 80 million unique TCR beta chains, of which about 10 million were shared. Profiled with immunoSEQ multiplex PCR; TCRdb holds only in-frame clones, not every one. The V and J calls and clone size were taken over from that table, and D and trimming were inferred from the DNA. This sample has about 120,000 clones, with roughly 80% found just once. The chain combines TRBV5-1 with TRBJ1-2; 7 bases are a match to TRBD1. This TCR was recovered from a female donor in good health and CMV-seropositive. Sequencing used PBMCs. CDR3 residues: CASSLGQGDGYTF. CDR3 nucleotides: TGCGCCAGCAGCTTGGGGCAGGGGGATGGCTACACCTTC. The variable domain in full, completed from reference TRBV5-1 and TRBJ1-2, reads KAGVTQTPRYLIKTRGQQVTLSCSPISGHRSVSWYQQTPGQGLQFLFEYFSETQRNKGNFPGRFSGRQFSNSRSEMNVSTLELGDSALYLCASSLGQGDGYTFGSGTRLTVV.